The next 31 T cell receptor beta chains were all read from a single sample in a study of CD8+ T cells in alopecia areata (dated by TCRdb to the late 2010s). What this sample's treatment or condition label stands for: oral pan-JAK inhibitor, 5-10 mg twice daily. The library was produced with the immunoSEQ multiplex PCR assay. For TCR sequencing, RNA was extracted from every sample and reverse transcribed into cDNA to serve as template. TCRdb mirrors the immuneACCESS table, restricted to in-frame sequences. Some clones are absent from its copies; in checked studies, under half trace to an unresolved V gene, and the reason for the others is unknown. In all, the sample holds approximately 180,000 clones, and about three fifths of those were seen once. Together, the top ten hold roughly 17% of the sample. The sequenced sample was CD4+ T cells sorted from blood, obtained at approximately week 60, from a patient treated with tofacitinib. The receptor source for this set is a human donor with alopecia areata.

The chain carries TRBV27 and TRBJ2-5; D call uncertain. Germline assignment: CDR1 MNHEY and CDR2 SMNVEV (reference sequence). This CDR3 has 13 amino acids. V lost 0 bases, J lost 2 bases, and 4 bases lay in between. The CDR3 DNA sequence: TGTGCCAGCAGTTTATCGAAGCAAGAGACCCAGTACTTC. Protein product: CASSLSKQETQYF.

This sequence joins TRBV29-1 and TRBJ2-3; D not certain. Deletions cut 7 bases from V and 4 bases from J, with 9 bases between. This CDR3 spans 11 amino acids. The V gene's germline CDR1 is SQVTM and CDR2 ANQGSEA. DNA of the CDR3: TGCAGCGCCAGTAACCCAGATACGCAGTATTTT. Its translation is CSASNPDTQYF.

This chain links TRBV29-1 with TRBJ1-1; D uncertain. This CDR3 is built from 14 residues. Germline V gene sequence: CDR1 SQVTM, CDR2 ANQGSEA. Trimming pared 2 bases from V and 0 bases from J, leaving 10 bases between. CDR3 in amino acids: CSVERALMNTEAFF. The CDR3 bases are TGCAGCGTTGAAAGGGCGCTAATGAACACTGAAGCTTTCTTT.

The chain links TRBV10-3 to TRBJ2-7, with a tentative D call TRBD1 (6 bases). Germline loops: CDR1 ENHRY, CDR2 SYGVKD. The CDR3 is made up of 13 amino acids. With 8 bases removed from V and 6 bases from J, the gap between germline ends came to 17 bases. CDR3 in amino acids: CAIQRQAPGEQYF. CDR3 DNA: TGTGCCATCCAGAGACAGGCCCCAGGCGAGCAGTACTTC.

This clone was seen a single time. The gene calls are TRBV7-6 and TRBJ1-1; no reliable D call. V lost 5 bases and J lost 3, with 16 bases in between. The CDR3 loop spans 15 amino acids. Germline V gives CDR1 SGHVS, CDR2 FNYEAQ. The CDR3 loop is CASSLWPSRDTEAFF. Written as DNA, the CDR3 is TGTGCCAGCAGCCTTTGGCCCAGTAGGGACACTGAAGCTTTCTTT.

This clone appeared once. The chain employs TRBV5-6 and TRBJ2-6; no clear D gene. The CDR3 sequence is 14 residues long. Germline V gene lookup returns CDR1 SGHDT and CDR2 YYEEEE. Trimming took off 8 bases at V and 0 bases at J, with 9 bases between the two ends. In DNA, the CDR3 is TGTGCCAGTTACAGAGTCTCTGGGGCCAACGTCCTGACTTTC. Translated, it gives CASYRVSGANVLTF.

This rearrangement joins TRBV7-2 to TRBJ1-2; perhaps TRBD1 as D (6 bases). CDR1 SGHTA and CDR2 FQGNSA come from the germline V gene. The CDR3 extends over 13 amino acids. Between the trimmed V and J ends, which lost 4 bases and 7 bases, there was a span of 13 bases. The CDR3 reads CASSSQGKVGYTF. The CDR3 DNA follows: TGTGCCAGCAGCTCCCAGGGGAAGGTTGGCTACACCTTC.

The chain has TRBV29-1 and TRBJ1-1, with D perhaps TRBD1 (6 bases). The V and J ends lost 6 bases and 4 bases respectively, with 15 bases between them. Germline-derived CDR1 and CDR2 are SQVTM and ANQGSEA. CDR3 length equals 13 residues. This CDR3 reads CSVTGPRGTEAFF. The CDR3 nucleotides are TGCAGCGTGACAGGCCCAAGGGGCACTGAAGCTTTCTTT. The full variable domain, completed using reference TRBV29-1 and TRBJ1-1, is SAVISQKPSRDICQRGTSLTIQCQVDSQVTMMFWYRQQPGQSLTLIATANQGSEATYESGFVIDKFPISRPNLTFSTLTVSNMSPEDSSIYLCSVTGPRGTEAFFGQGTRLTVV.

This clone appeared a few times. The V call is TRBV30, the J call TRBJ1-2, with TRBD1 identical over 9 bases. Germline V CDR1 and CDR2: GTSNPN, SVGIG (reference sequence). This CDR3 comprises 13 residues. Trimming at V came to 0 bases and at J to 8 bases, leaving 4 bases not matched to a gene. This CDR3 reads CAWSVRQGDGYTF. The CDR3 nucleotides are TGTGCCTGGAGTGTACGACAGGGGGACGGCTACACCTTC.

The V and J genes are TRBV10-2 and TRBJ2-2; 10 nucleotides match TRBD1. J lost 3 bases, V lost 6 bases, and 7 bases had no gene match. CDR1 and CDR2 from the germline V gene are WSHSY and SAAADI. The CDR3 is 16 residues long. The CDR3 is CASRTSGTGDTGELFF. DNA for the CDR3: TGCGCCAGCAGAACCTCCGGGACAGGGGACACCGGGGAGCTGTTTTTT.

This chain uses TRBV7-6 with TRBJ1-6, with no clear D. Germline CDR1 SGHVS, CDR2 FNYEAQ. Between the trimmed V and J ends, which lost 5 bases and 5 bases, there was a span of 10 bases. The CDR3 contains 14 residues. CDR3 protein: CASSKGVNNSPLHF. For the CDR3, the DNA is TGTGCCAGCAGCAAGGGCGTAAATAATTCACCCCTCCACTTT.

The chain combines TRBV29-1 with TRBJ2-7; 11 nucleotides agree with TRBD2. The J segment lost 2 bases and the V segment lost 5 bases, leaving 2 bases of the junction unmatched. The CDR3 is made up of 13 amino acids. CDR1 and CDR2 (germline): SQVTM, ANQGSEA. CDR3 sequence reads: CSVTSGGAYEQYF. The CDR3 DNA sequence: TGCAGCGTTACTAGCGGGGGAGCCTACGAGCAGTACTTC.

The chain carries TRBV5-1 and TRBJ2-7, with D unresolved. Deletions cut 1 base from V and 4 bases from J, with 6 bases between. The CDR3 runs 12 residues. Germline CDR1 reads SGHRS; CDR2 reads YFSETQ. This CDR3 reads CASSLFSYEQYF. CDR3 sequence (DNA): TGCGCCAGCAGCTTGTTTAGTTACGAGCAGTACTTC.

The CDR3 nucleotides read TGTGCCAGCAGGTCAAACTCTGGGGCCAACGTCCTGACTTTC. As protein: CASRSNSGANVLTF. The rearrangement uses TRBV6-5 and TRBJ2-6; D not resolved. The CDR3 contains 14 residues. The germline V and J ends were trimmed by 6 bases and 0 bases, with 6 bases remaining between them. Germline V lookup: CDR1 MNHEY, CDR2 SVGAGI.

This clone was seen once. V usage is TRBV4-2 and J usage is TRBJ1-1; a possible D gene is TRBD1 (6 bases). The ends were cut back, 0 bases at V and 1 base at J, with 12 bases in the middle. The CDR3 spans 16 residues. Germline V lookup: CDR1 LGHNA, CDR2 YNFKEQ. CDR3 in DNA: TGTGCCAGCAGCCAAGAGCAGGGGTACTCGAACACTGAAGCTTTCTTT. This codes for CASSQEQGYSNTEAFF.

V is TRBV30 and J is TRBJ2-1, with D hard to call. Trimming stripped 3 bases from V and 0 bases from J, with 9 bases between. Germline V gene lookup returns CDR1 GTSNPN and CDR2 SVGIG (reference sequence). The CDR3 runs to 14 residues. This chain's CDR3 is CAWSVGNSYNEQFF. The CDR3, as DNA: TGTGCCTGGAGCGTAGGGAACTCCTACAATGAGCAGTTCTTC.

Written as DNA, the CDR3 is TGCAGCGCAAAGGACGGCCATCAGCCCCAGCATTTT. Amino acids: CSAKDGHQPQHF. The V call is TRBV29-1, the J call TRBJ1-5; D not certain. The V end was cut by 7 bases, the J end by 5 bases, with 12 bases between. CDR1 SQVTM and CDR2 ANQGSEA come from the germline V gene. The CDR3 length is 12 residues. The complete variable domain, with remaining parts taken from reference TRBV29-1 and TRBJ1-5, reads SAVISQKPSRDICQRGTSLTIQCQVDSQVTMMFWYRQQPGQSLTLIATANQGSEATYESGFVIDKFPISRPNLTFSTLTVSNMSPEDSSIYLCSAKDGHQPQHFGDGTRLSIL.

This rearrangement joins TRBV2 to TRBJ2-7; no definite D call. This CDR3 is 15 amino acids long. Germline-derived CDR1 and CDR2 are SNHLY and FYNNEI. V gave up 0 bases and J gave up 4 bases, with 13 bases separating them. CDR3 protein: CASSEAQTPRYEQYF. CDR3 DNA: TGTGCCAGCAGTGAAGCCCAGACTCCCAGATACGAGCAGTACTTC.

This clone was seen more than once but under ten times. This sequence joins TRBV29-1 and TRBJ1-1; unclear D gene. From germline, CDR1 is SQVTM and CDR2 ANQGSEA. Trimming shortened V by 7 bases and J by 2 bases, and 14 bases separated the two germline ends. The CDR3 is 13 residues long. The CDR3 sequence: CSGKPGFNTEAFF. The CDR3, as DNA: TGCAGCGGGAAGCCAGGATTTAACACTGAAGCTTTCTTT.

This clone has just a few counts. Here the CDR3 reads CASSLGQGRDTQYF. CDR3 bases: TGCGCCAGCAGCTTAGGACAGGGACGAGATACGCAGTATTTT. J is TRBJ2-3 and V is TRBV5-1, with TRBD1 identical over 8 bases. Looked up from germline, CDR1 is SGHRS and CDR2 is YFSETQ. J gave up 5 bases and V 2 bases, and 4 bases lay outside the gene matches. CDR3 length: 14 residues.

The chain uses TRBV19 and TRBJ1-1; weak D call: TRBD1 (6 bases). The CDR3 extends over 15 amino acids. Germline V gene sequence: CDR1 LNHDA, CDR2 SQIVND (reference sequence). The V end lost 5 bases, the J end lost 1 base, and 14 bases lay between the germline ends. The CDR3 DNA is TGTGCCAGTAGTCCAGTGACAGGATCGAACACTGAAGCTTTCTTT. Translated, it gives CASSPVTGSNTEAFF.

The V gene is TRBV10-3, the J gene TRBJ2-3; 10 bases are a match to TRBD2. Looked up from germline, CDR1 is ENHRY and CDR2 is SYGVKD. This CDR3 is built from 16 residues. The V segment lost 6 bases and the J segment 0 bases; nucleotides outside the gene matches: 6. In nucleotides, the CDR3 is TGTGCCATCAGAGCGGGGGGGCCCCTCAGCACAGATACGCAGTATTTT. Its translation: CAIRAGGPLSTDTQYF.

The gene calls are TRBV6-6 and TRBJ1-2, with 9 bases that match TRBD1. From germline, CDR1 is MNHNY and CDR2 SVGAGI (reference sequence). There are 14 residues in the CDR3. The trim removed 6 bases at V and 3 bases at J, leaving 5 bases unmatched. The CDR3 is CASRPRTGDYGYTF. CDR3 sequence (DNA): TGTGCCAGCAGACCTAGGACAGGGGACTATGGCTACACCTTC.

This clone appeared a single time. This chain connects TRBV29-1 to TRBJ1-2, with no clear D. The V end lost 5 bases, the J end lost 5 bases, and 12 bases lay between the germline ends. The germline V gene has CDR1 SQVTM and CDR2 ANQGSEA. This CDR3 is 12 amino acids long. The DNA of the CDR3 is TGCAGCGTTCAAGTTGGGCCGTATGGCTACACCTTC. This gives the protein CSVQVGPYGYTF.

A few counts support this clone. The chain is built from TRBV18 and TRBJ1-1; D perhaps matches TRBD1 (5 bases). V was shortened by 6 bases and J by 0 bases, with 14 bases between the two germline ends. The CDR3 runs 15 residues. The germline V gene has CDR1 KGHSH and CDR2 LQKENI. In nucleotides, the CDR3 is TGTGCCAGCTCGAATGGAGGGACGATGAACACTGAAGCTTTCTTT. Its translation: CASSNGGTMNTEAFF.

The CDR3 sequence: CACGQGSYNEQFF. For the CDR3, the DNA is TGTGCCTGTGGACAGGGCTCCTACAATGAGCAGTTCTTC. This sequence joins TRBV30 and TRBJ2-1, with 8 bases matching TRBD1. Germline V gives CDR1 GTSNPN, CDR2 SVGIG (reference sequence). CDR3 length: 13 amino acids. After removal of 6 bases from V and 0 bases from J, the junction contained 1 base not matched to a gene.

The rearrangement uses TRBV5-1 and TRBJ2-5; 8 bases agree with TRBD2. The CDR3 loop spans 18 amino acids. With V trimmed by 4 bases and J by 5 bases, 19 bases remained unmatched. Germline CDR1 is SGHRS and CDR2 is YFSETQ. Here the CDR3 DNA reads TGCGCCAGCAGCATTGGGGCCCAGGCAGCGGGGGCCTCGGAGACCCAGTACTTC. Protein: CASSIGAQAAGASETQYF. Together with reference TRBV5-1 and TRBJ2-5, the CDR3 gives the full variable domain: KAGVTQTPRYLIKTRGQQVTLSCSPISGHRSVSWYQQTPGQGLQFLFEYFSETQRNKGNFPGRFSGRQFSNSRSEMNVSTLELGDSALYLCASSIGAQAAGASETQYFGPGTRLLVL.

This chain uses TRBV10-3 with TRBJ1-5; perhaps TRBD1 as D (5 bases). This CDR3 is built from 12 residues. Trimming removed 6 bases from V and 6 bases from J, with 9 bases in between. The germline V gene encodes CDR1 ENHRY and CDR2 SYGVKD. The CDR3 spells CAIRGGSQPQHF. DNA of the CDR3: TGTGCCATCAGGGGGGGGAGTCAGCCCCAGCATTTT.

The chain combines TRBV2 with TRBJ2-4, with TRBD1 identical over 10 bases. The CDR3 sequence is 19 residues long. The germline gives CDR1 SNHLY, CDR2 FYNNEI. J gave up 1 base and V 10 bases, and 19 bases lay outside the gene matches. The CDR3 bases are TGTGCCATACGAGGCAGACAGGGGGCCGACGCCGTGGCCAAAAACATTCAGTACTTC. Protein product: CAIRGRQGADAVAKNIQYF.

The sample holds many counts of this clone. The chain has TRBV28 and TRBJ1-2; no clear D. Looked up from germline, CDR1 is MDHEN and CDR2 is SYDVKM. CDR3 size: 13 residues. V lost 7 bases, J lost 7 bases, and 16 bases lay in between. The CDR3 DNA is TGTGCCAGCACGACGGGGAATGAGGGTGGCTACACCTTC. Protein sequence: CASTTGNEGGYTF.

The table lists this clone with a few counts. The chain combines TRBV6-5 with TRBJ2-7; D unclear. The V end was cut by 2 bases, the J end by 1 base, with 15 bases between. CDR3 length: 16 residues. Germline assignment: CDR1 MNHEY and CDR2 SVGAGI. The CDR3 loop reads CASSYTGPQASYEQYF. The CDR3 coding sequence is TGTGCCAGCAGTTACACCGGCCCCCAGGCGTCCTACGAGCAGTACTTC.